These 21 T cell receptor beta chains came from one sample sequenced in a study of blood T cell repertoires in COVID-19. Produced via immunoSEQ multiplex PCR; TCRdb's table is partial and in-frame only. The data show 90,000 to 120,000 clones, 75% to 95% seen once. Sequenced input: peripheral blood. The source is a young woman with acute or convalescent COVID-19.

The chain couples TRBV27 to TRBJ2-3, with 9 bases identical to TRBD2. The germline V gene encodes CDR1 MNHEY and CDR2 SMNVEV (reference sequence). V lost 5 bases to trimming and J lost 2 bases; unmatched junction nucleotides: 11. This CDR3 comprises 17 residues. This CDR3 reads CASSPIAGALNTDTQYF. CDR3 nucleotides: TGTGCCAGCAGTCCAATAGCGGGGGCCCTCAACACAGATACGCAGTATTTT.

CDR3 in amino acids: CASSLTGTNTEAFF. DNA for the CDR3: TGTGCCAGCAGTTTAACAGGGACGAACACTGAAGCTTTCTTT. This sequence joins TRBV28 and TRBJ1-1; possible D gene TRBD1, 6 bases. CDR1 and CDR2 (germline): MDHEN, SYDVKM. There are 14 residues in the CDR3. The ends were cut back, 2 bases at V and 1 base at J, with 8 bases in the middle.

The chain carries TRBV7-3 and TRBJ2-3, with 8 bases matching TRBD2. Germline V gene sequence: CDR1 SGHTA, CDR2 FQGTGA. The J segment lost 1 base and the V segment lost 5 bases, leaving 2 bases of the junction unmatched. CDR3 length equals 14 residues. The CDR3 sequence: CASSATSGTDTQYF. CDR3 bases: TGTGCCAGCAGCGCGACTAGCGGCACAGATACGCAGTATTTT.

The J gene is TRBJ2-3, the V gene TRBV5-1, with 7 bases matching TRBD2. Germline lookup yields CDR1 SGHRS and CDR2 YFSETQ. Trimming cost V 2 bases and J 4 bases; bases outside gene matches: 4. This CDR3 has 14 residues. Written as DNA, the CDR3 is TGCGCCAGCAGCTTAGCGGGGTCCGCAGATACGCAGTATTTT. This codes for CASSLAGSADTQYF.

The CDR3 region has the DNA TGTGCCAGCAGCACGGGACAGGGGGTCCAGGGCTACACCTTC. Amino acid sequence: CASSTGQGVQGYTF. The chain carries TRBV7-3 and TRBJ1-2; 11 bases match TRBD1. V lost 5 bases and J lost 8; bases outside the gene matches: 7. The CDR3 sequence is 14 residues long. CDR1 is SGHTA, CDR2 FQGTGA, per germline.

The rearrangement uses TRBV6-5 and TRBJ1-2, with TRBD1 as a possible D gene (6 bases). The CDR3 has 14 residues. The germline V and J ends were trimmed by 8 bases and 4 bases, with 17 bases remaining between them. From germline, CDR1 is MNHEY and CDR2 SVGAGI. CDR3 sequence reads: CASGENRALYGYTF. CDR3 nucleotides: TGTGCCAGCGGAGAAAACAGGGCCCTCTATGGCTACACCTTC.

The CDR3 DNA reads TGTGCCAGCAGTTCCGCGAACACCGGGGAGCTGTTTTTT. Translating gives CASSSANTGELFF. The chain is built from TRBV28 and TRBJ2-2; D ambiguous. The CDR3 is 13 amino acids. Looked up from germline, CDR1 is MDHEN and CDR2 is SYDVKM. With 4 bases removed from V and 0 bases from J, the gap between germline ends came to 3 bases. The entire variable domain, with the rest obtained from reference TRBV28 and TRBJ2-2, is as follows: DVKVTQSSRYLVKRTGEKVFLECVQDMDHENMFWYRQDPGLGLRLIYFSYDVKMKEKGDIPEGYSVSREKKERFSLILESASTNQTSMYLCASSSANTGELFFGEGSRLTVL.

V gene TRBV23-1 combines with J gene TRBJ1-4; 9 bases fit TRBD1. TRBV23-1 falls under the ORF class, with uncertain function. Trimming removed 7 bases from V and 0 bases from J; junction bases left unmatched: 9. The CDR3 runs 17 residues. In DNA, the CDR3 is TGCGCCAGCAACAGGACAGGGGCAGTTGCAACTAATGAAAAACTGTTTTTT. Translation: CASNRTGAVATNEKLFF.

The chain links TRBV5-4 to TRBJ2-1; 10 bases align to TRBD2. V was clipped by 2 bases and J by 2 bases; unmatched bases: 4. The CDR3 has 16 amino acids. Germline V gives CDR1 SGHNT, CDR2 YYREEE (reference sequence). The CDR3 spells CASSFATSGTYNEQFF. As DNA, the CDR3 is TGTGCCAGCAGCTTTGCAACTAGCGGGACCTACAATGAGCAGTTCTTC.

CDR3 region: CASSGAGEQYF. The CDR3, as DNA: TGTGCCAGCTCAGGGGCCGGAGAGCAGTACTTC. The chain recombines TRBV18 with TRBJ2-7; D may be TRBD1 (5 bases). The CDR3 is 11 residues long. Trimming took off 5 bases at V and 7 bases at J, with 9 bases between the two ends. Germline V gene lookup returns CDR1 KGHSH and CDR2 LQKENI.

A note on this clone: A read error is likely, as this CDR3 ends without the conserved phenylalanine or tryptophan. The limits of the CDR3 on the DNA are not certain, so only TCRdb's listed CDR3 is given. The chain joins TRBV4-1 to TRBJ1-4; the table gives TRBD1 as D, unverified against the DNA. The CDR3 adds up to 13 amino acids, both ends counted. Germline CDR1 reads MGHRA; CDR2 reads YSYEKL. The CDR3: CASSQVQGLPTSV.

This rearrangement joins TRBV2 to TRBJ2-5; TRBD2 agrees at 8 bases. The germline V gene has CDR1 SNHLY and CDR2 FYNNEI. CDR3 length: 14 amino acids. Trimming cost V 10 bases and J 1 base; bases outside gene matches: 8. Here the CDR3 reads CATLKGTSQETQYF. DNA of the CDR3: TGTGCCACCCTCAAAGGGACTAGCCAAGAGACCCAGTACTTC.

The J gene is TRBJ1-5, the V gene TRBV7-2; the D is unclear. The V gene lost 5 bases and the J gene lost 5 bases, with 16 bases spanning the gap. The CDR3 is 15 residues long. Germline CDR1 SGHTA, CDR2 FQGNSA. The CDR3 sequence is CASSPARLPHQPQHF. The CDR3 nucleotides read TGTGCCAGCAGCCCGGCCAGGCTCCCTCATCAGCCCCAGCATTTT.

This clone was observed a few times. This chain joins TRBV5-1 and TRBJ2-5; possible D gene TRBD2, 5 bases. Trimming pared 6 bases from V and 4 bases from J, leaving 16 bases between. CDR3 length equals 14 residues. Germline lookup yields CDR1 SGHRS and CDR2 YFSETQ. CDR3 coding DNA: TGCGCCAGCAAAGAATTAGGCGCGGGAGAGACCCAGTACTTC. This encodes CASKELGAGETQYF.

J is TRBJ2-1 and V is TRBV12-5; 10 nucleotides match TRBD2. CDR1 is LGHNT, CDR2 FRNRAP, per germline. Germline trimming cut 6 bases from V and 9 bases from J; bases unmatched to any gene: 11. This CDR3 has 15 residues. The CDR3 region is CASGAGTSVLGEQFF. CDR3 coding DNA: TGTGCTAGTGGGGCCGGGACTAGCGTATTAGGTGAGCAGTTCTTC.

By sample fraction, this clone is medium-sized. The chain is built from TRBV7-2 and TRBJ2-3, with 8 bases matching TRBD2. After removal of 4 bases from V and 2 bases from J, the junction contained 2 bases not matched to a gene. CDR3 size: 14 residues. The germline gives CDR1 SGHTA, CDR2 FQGNSA. CDR3 protein: CASSSGLDTDTQYF. The CDR3 DNA reads TGTGCCAGCAGCTCGGGACTAGACACAGATACGCAGTATTTT. The full variable domain, rest sourced from reference TRBV7-2 and TRBJ2-3, is GAGVSQSPSNKVTEKGKDVELRCDPISGHTALYWYRQSLGQGLEFLIYFQGNSAPDKSGLPSDRFSAERTGGSVSTLTIQRTQQEDSAVYLCASSSGLDTDTQYFGPGTRLTVL.

The chain combines TRBV28 with TRBJ1-4; 8 positions agree with TRBD1. Germline loops: CDR1 MDHEN, CDR2 SYDVKM. The CDR3 is 15 residues long. J lost 7 bases, V lost 6 bases, and 10 bases had no gene match. CDR3 protein: CASSPGGTGSEKLFF. The CDR3 DNA reads TGTGCCAGCAGCCCGGGTGGGACAGGCTCTGAAAAACTGTTTTTT. The full variable domain, rest sourced from reference TRBV28 and TRBJ1-4, is DVKVTQSSRYLVKRTGEKVFLECVQDMDHENMFWYRQDPGLGLRLIYFSYDVKMKEKGDIPEGYSVSREKKERFSLILESASTNQTSMYLCASSPGGTGSEKLFFGSGTQLSVL.

The chain recombines TRBV4-3 with TRBJ1-2; D unresolved. The CDR3 has 16 amino acids. Trimming removed 0 bases at V and 1 base at J, with 12 bases between. Germline V gene data show CDR1 as LGHNA and CDR2 as YSLEER. DNA for the CDR3: TGCGCCAGCAGCCAAGATACAGTAGAATTTAACTATGGCTACACCTTC. Protein sequence: CASSQDTVEFNYGYTF.

V is TRBV6-2 or TRBV6-3 and J is TRBJ2-1; the match to TRBD2 covers 8 bases. This CDR3 contains 15 residues. The germline CDR1 and CDR2 sequences are MNHEY and SVGEGT. V shed 4 bases, J shed 2 bases, and the junction held 4 bases outside the gene matches. The CDR3 coding sequence is TGTGCCAGCAGTTTAATAGCGGGAACCTACAATGAGCAGTTCTTC. Protein: CASSLIAGTYNEQFF.

The genes are TRBV7-2 and TRBJ2-2, with 9 nucleotides matching TRBD2. CDR3 length: 14 residues. Losses at the gene ends were 5 bases for V and 5 bases for J; bases not matched to a gene: 3. CDR1 is SGHTA and CDR2 is FQGNSA in the germline V gene. The CDR3 is CASSPAGGTGELFF. The CDR3 DNA is TGTGCCAGCAGCCCAGCGGGAGGTACCGGGGAGCTGTTTTTT. The whole variable domain, filled in from reference TRBV7-2 and TRBJ2-2, reads GAGVSQSPSNKVTEKGKDVELRCDPISGHTALYWYRQSLGQGLEFLIYFQGNSAPDKSGLPSDRFSAERTGGSVSTLTIQRTQQEDSAVYLCASSPAGGTGELFFGEGSRLTVL.

J is TRBJ1-4 and V is TRBV6-7; no clear D. TRBV6-7 is filed as an ORF, its function uncertain. V lost 0 bases and J 4 bases, leaving 33 bases between the germline ends. This CDR3 spans 23 amino acids. The CDR3 is CASSYSRAYRPARIICYNEKLFF. For the CDR3, the DNA is TGTGCCAGCAGTTACTCGAGGGCATACCGGCCAGCCCGTATCATCTGTTATAATGAAAAACTGTTTTTT.